The source of this T cell receptor beta chain is a study of T cells in localized non-small cell lung cancer. Study results and limitations: Those with higher blood T cell density had longer overall survival.

Assay: immunoSEQ multiplex PCR; the TCRdb copy retains only in-frame clones and omits some. The data contain about 33,000 clones, about 82% of them singletons. About this clone: Its target is not known.

The CDR3 has 14 amino acids. V lost 6 bases to trimming and J lost 2 bases; unmatched junction nucleotides: 2. The V gene's germline CDR1 is MNHEY and CDR2 SVGAGI. The rearrangement links TRBV6-5 to TRBJ2-5, with 11 bases matching TRBD2. Sequencing was performed on peripheral blood, taken before any cancer treatment. This clonotype originated in a male donor at least 60 years old with stage III squamous cell lung carcinoma. CDR3 residues: CASRGLAAQETQYF. Here the CDR3 DNA reads TGTGCCAGCAGGGGACTAGCGGCTCAAGAGACCCAGTACTTC.